What follows is one TCR beta chain and its context. Antigen unknown. Clones were read by immunoSEQ multiplex PCR, and TCRdb kept only the in-frame ones, dropping some. The data contain tens of thousands of clones, less than 65% of them singletons. The source of the sample is a study of T cells in narcolepsy. Study observations and caveats: Autoreactive HCRT-specific and TRIB2-specific clonotypes were marked in same-patient CSF-versus-blood CD4+ comparisons. Autoreactive clonotypes reportedly recurred in blood of same and different patients, not controls.

Specimen: memory (CD45RA-) CD4+ T cells from blood. The clonotype comes from a human donor in good health.

The CDR3 protein is CASAPGLLNTGELFF. As DNA, the CDR3 is TGTGCCAGCGCGCCGGGACTCTTGAACACCGGGGAGCTGTTTTTT. The chain has TRBV11-2 and TRBJ2-2, with D tentatively TRBD2 (6 bases). This CDR3 contains 15 residues. From germline, CDR1 is SGHAT and CDR2 FQNNGV. V was shortened by 8 bases and J by 1 base, with 14 bases between the two germline ends.